This record covers a single T cell receptor beta chain. Its matching antigen is unknown. This CDR3 region has 16 residues. V lost 3 bases and J lost 7; bases outside the gene matches: 12. The germline CDR1 and CDR2 sequences are SGDLS and YYNGEE. The data were obtained in a study of cytomegalovirus exposure and HLA in healthy donors. Study-level points and caveats: Confirmation was obtained in vitro that a few CMV-associated chains are specific for CMV antigens. High specificity and sensitivity for cytomegalovirus status were reported for the classifier.

TCRdb's table, derived via immunoSEQ multiplex PCR, lists solely in-frame clones and lacks some. The data show over 200,000 clones, less than 95% seen once. The source material was PBMCs. This rearrangement joins TRBV9 to TRBJ1-4, with 7 nucleotides matching TRBD1. The sequence was collected from a woman aged 30 to 39 in good health and CMV-seronegative. The CDR3 sequence: CASSGGDSPLGEKLFF. In nucleotides, the CDR3 is TGTGCCAGCAGCGGAGGGGACAGCCCCTTGGGTGAAAAACTGTTTTTT.